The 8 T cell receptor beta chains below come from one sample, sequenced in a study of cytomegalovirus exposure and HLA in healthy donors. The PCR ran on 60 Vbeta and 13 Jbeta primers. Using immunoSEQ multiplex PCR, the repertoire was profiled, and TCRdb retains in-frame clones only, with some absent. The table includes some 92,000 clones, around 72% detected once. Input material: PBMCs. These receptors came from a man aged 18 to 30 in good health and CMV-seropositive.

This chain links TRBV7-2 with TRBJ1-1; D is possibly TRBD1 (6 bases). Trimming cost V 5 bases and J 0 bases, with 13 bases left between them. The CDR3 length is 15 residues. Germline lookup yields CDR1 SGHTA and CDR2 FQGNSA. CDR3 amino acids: CASSLLGHMNTEAFF. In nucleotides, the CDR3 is TGTGCCAGCAGCCTACTGGGACATATGAACACTGAAGCTTTCTTT.

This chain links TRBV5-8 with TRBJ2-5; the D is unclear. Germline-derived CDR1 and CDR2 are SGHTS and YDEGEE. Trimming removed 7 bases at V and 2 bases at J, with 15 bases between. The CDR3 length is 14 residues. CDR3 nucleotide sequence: TGTGCCAGCGCCAAGGAGCCAGCGCAAGAGACCCAGTACTTC. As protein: CASAKEPAQETQYF.

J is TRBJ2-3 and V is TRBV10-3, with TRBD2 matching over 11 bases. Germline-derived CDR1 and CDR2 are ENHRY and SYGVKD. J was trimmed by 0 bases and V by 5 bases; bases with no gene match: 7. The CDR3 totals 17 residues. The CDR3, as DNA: TGTGCCATCAGTCCGGGACTAGCGGTTACTAGCACAGATACGCAGTATTTT. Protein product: CAISPGLAVTSTDTQYF.

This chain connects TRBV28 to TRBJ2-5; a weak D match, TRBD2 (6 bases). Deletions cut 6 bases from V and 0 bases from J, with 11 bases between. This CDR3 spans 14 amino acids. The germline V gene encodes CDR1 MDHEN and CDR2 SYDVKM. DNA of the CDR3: TGTGCCAGCAGCTTGACGGGGGACCAAGAGACCCAGTACTTC. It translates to CASSLTGDQETQYF.

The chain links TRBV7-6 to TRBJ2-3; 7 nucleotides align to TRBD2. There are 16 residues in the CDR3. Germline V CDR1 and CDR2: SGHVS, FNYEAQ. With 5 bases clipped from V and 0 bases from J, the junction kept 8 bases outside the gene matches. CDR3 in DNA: TGTGCCAGCAGCACACCTAGCGGAACTAGCACAGATACGCAGTATTTT. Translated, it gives CASSTPSGTSTDTQYF.

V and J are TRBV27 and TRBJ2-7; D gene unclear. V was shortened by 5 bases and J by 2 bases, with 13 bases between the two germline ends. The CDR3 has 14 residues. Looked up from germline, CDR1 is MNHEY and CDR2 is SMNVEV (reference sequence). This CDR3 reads CASSPWAGPYEQYF. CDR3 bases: TGTGCCAGCAGTCCTTGGGCAGGCCCCTACGAGCAGTACTTC.

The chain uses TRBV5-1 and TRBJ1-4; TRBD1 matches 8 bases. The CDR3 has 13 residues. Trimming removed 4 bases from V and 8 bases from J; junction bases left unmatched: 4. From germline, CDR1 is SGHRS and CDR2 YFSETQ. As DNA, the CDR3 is TGCGCCAGCAGCGGTTCAGGGGGCGAAAAACTGTTTTTT. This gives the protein CASSGSGGEKLFF.

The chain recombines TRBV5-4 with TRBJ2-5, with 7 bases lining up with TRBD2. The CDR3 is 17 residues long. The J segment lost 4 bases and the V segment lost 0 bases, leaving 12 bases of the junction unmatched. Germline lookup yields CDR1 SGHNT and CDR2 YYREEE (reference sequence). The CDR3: CASSLVSTVSGGETQYF. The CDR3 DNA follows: TGTGCCAGCAGCTTGGTATCGACAGTATCGGGGGGAGAGACCCAGTACTTC.